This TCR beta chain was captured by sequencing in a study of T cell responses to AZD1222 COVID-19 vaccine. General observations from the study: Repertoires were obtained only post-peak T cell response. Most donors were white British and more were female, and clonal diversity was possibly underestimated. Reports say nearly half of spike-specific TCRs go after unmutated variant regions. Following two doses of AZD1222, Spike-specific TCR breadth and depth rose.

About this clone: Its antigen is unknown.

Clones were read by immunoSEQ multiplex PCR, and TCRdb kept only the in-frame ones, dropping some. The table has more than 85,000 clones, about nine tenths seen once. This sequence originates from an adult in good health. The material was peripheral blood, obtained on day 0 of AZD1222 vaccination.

In DNA, the CDR3 is TGCAGCGTCCCGGACAGGGGGCAAGCTTTCTTT. It specifies CSVPDRGQAFF. This chain uses TRBV29-1 with TRBJ1-1, with TRBD1 matching over 11 bases. The ends lost 6 bases at V and 9 bases at J; junction bases unmatched: 3. The length of the CDR3 is 11 residues. Germline CDR1 is SQVTM and CDR2 is ANQGSEA.